These 23 T cell receptor beta chains came from one sample sequenced in a study of T-cell reconstitution after alpha-beta-depleted transplantation in children. Unique molecular identifiers were used to barcode this TCRbeta library. TCRdb itself ran the PCR reads through MiXCR, one entry per CDR3 protein. This table has about 980,000 distinct CDR3 sequences, roughly 31% appearing once. Sequencing was performed on PBMCs, mostly from graft donor cells, taken 360 days after TCRalphabeta/CD19-depleted stem cell transplant. The receptors here all came from a boy younger than two who had a stem cell transplant for SCID, so the T cells may come from the graft donor.

The rearrangement joins TRBV7-9 to TRBJ2-2; no clear D. The CDR3 runs 15 residues. CDR1 is SEHNR and CDR2 is FQNEAQ in the germline V gene (reference sequence). V was pared by 5 bases and J by 5 bases, with 15 bases between. As DNA, the CDR3 is TGTGCCAGCAGCCCCGCCCCTCACGGGACCGGGGAGCTGTTTTTT. It translates to CASSPAPHGTGELFF.

V is TRBV4-2 and J is TRBJ2-7; 10 nucleotides line up with TRBD2. The germline CDR1 and CDR2 sequences are LGHNA and YNFKEQ. This CDR3 has 16 residues. The ends lost 4 bases at V and 4 bases at J; junction bases unmatched: 10. The DNA for the CDR3 is TGTGCCAGCAGCCGAGGTAGCGGGGGGCCTCCTTACGAGCAGTACTTC. Translating gives CASSRGSGGPPYEQYF.

The gene calls are TRBV5-1 and TRBJ2-7; D may be TRBD1 or TRBD2 (5 bases each). V lost 4 bases and J lost 5, with 19 bases in between. Germline V gene lookup returns CDR1 SGHRS and CDR2 YFSETQ. The CDR3 totals 15 residues. The CDR3 loop is CASSLGTAFFHEQYF. In nucleotides, the CDR3 is TGCGCCAGCAGCCTTGGGACCGCCTTCTTCCACGAGCAGTACTTC. Drawing the rest from reference TRBV5-1 and TRBJ2-7, the complete variable domain is KAGVTQTPRYLIKTRGQQVTLSCSPISGHRSVSWYQQTPGQGLQFLFEYFSETQRNKGNFPGRFSGRQFSNSRSEMNVSTLELGDSALYLCASSLGTAFFHEQYFGPGTRLTVT.

This clonotype was seen more than once but under ten times. The genes are TRBV20-1 and TRBJ2-5, with D perhaps given as TRBD1 or TRBD2 (5 bases each). CDR1 and CDR2 from the germline V gene are DFQATT and SNEGSKA (reference sequence). This CDR3 contains 12 residues. V lost 6 bases and J lost 3, with 11 bases in between. Written as DNA, the CDR3 is TGCAGTGCCCGGGACGGGAAAGAGACCCAGTACTTC. The encoded protein is CSARDGKETQYF.

About this clonotype itself: The conserved phenylalanine or tryptophan is not found at the CDR3 terminus, so this likely reflects a read error. The chain recombines TRBV6-5 with TRBJ1-2; D remains unclear. Trimming stripped 3 bases from V and 4 bases from J, with 9 bases between. Germline-derived CDR1 and CDR2 are MNHEY and SVGAGI. CDR3 length equals 13 residues. This CDR3 reads CASSYKRSYGYTV. For the CDR3, the DNA is TGTGCCAGCAGTTATAAAAGGTCCTATGGCTACACCGTC.

The table lists this clonotype with a few counts. J is TRBJ2-7 and V is TRBV5-1; D ambiguous. From germline, CDR1 is SGHRS and CDR2 YFSETQ. The CDR3 extends over 14 amino acids. Trimming pared 4 bases from V and 1 base from J, leaving 12 bases between. CDR3 coding DNA: TGCGCCAGCAGCCCAAAAGGGCTATCCTACGAGCAGTACTTC. Its protein is CASSPKGLSYEQYF.

This clonotype has just a few counts. The rearrangement links TRBV7-7 to TRBJ2-5, with D hard to call. Looked up from germline, CDR1 is SSHAT and CDR2 is FNYEAQ (reference sequence). The length of the CDR3 is 16 residues. V was pared by 0 bases and J by 5 bases, with 16 bases between. The CDR3 DNA reads as TGTGCCAGCAGCTTAGCGCCGGGTCTCCCACGGGAGACCCAGTACTTC. It is translated as CASSLAPGLPRETQYF.

The sample holds a few counts of this clonotype. The chain couples TRBV7-2 to TRBJ1-4; D is uncertain. The germline V gene has CDR1 SGHTA and CDR2 FQGNSA. This CDR3 has 12 residues. V lost 5 bases, J lost 10 bases, and 11 bases lay in between. In DNA, the CDR3 is TGTGCCAGCAGCCTAACGTACGGAAAACTGTTTTTT. As protein: CASSLTYGKLFF.

The chain links TRBV29-1 to TRBJ2-3, with a weak D call TRBD1 (7 bases). V was shortened by 6 bases and J by 2 bases, with 12 bases between the two germline ends. Germline assignment: CDR1 SQVTM and CDR2 ANQGSEA. The CDR3 extends over 13 amino acids. CDR3 amino acids: CSVAGQYTDTQYF. The CDR3 DNA follows: TGCAGCGTCGCGGGACAGTACACAGATACGCAGTATTTT.

CDR3 sequence reads: CASSWGGTGFQGYTF. The CDR3 nucleotides are TGCGCCAGCAGCTGGGGAGGTACAGGGTTTCAAGGCTACACCTTC. The V call is TRBV5-1, the J call TRBJ1-2; possible D gene TRBD1, 6 bases. Germline V lookup: CDR1 SGHRS, CDR2 YFSETQ. Trimming took 3 bases from V and 8 from J, leaving 20 bases between them. CDR3 length: 15 amino acids.

This chain connects TRBV5-1 to TRBJ2-5, with D perhaps given as TRBD1 or TRBD2 (5 bases each). This CDR3 is built from 15 residues. The V and J ends lost 4 bases and 5 bases respectively, with 18 bases between them. Germline V gene data show CDR1 as SGHRS and CDR2 as YFSETQ. In DNA form, the CDR3 reads TGCGCCAGCAGCCCTGGCTCGGGGCCAGGGGAGACCCAGTACTTC. Translated: CASSPGSGPGETQYF.

The V call is TRBV5-1, the J call TRBJ2-7; 7 bases match TRBD1. CDR3 size: 15 residues. V lost 4 bases, J lost 5 bases, and 12 bases stayed unmatched. Germline lookup yields CDR1 SGHRS and CDR2 YFSETQ. CDR3 in amino acids: CASSAPGTARNEQYF. CDR3 in DNA: TGCGCCAGCAGCGCCCCCGGGACAGCGAGGAACGAGCAGTACTTC.

The CDR3 sequence: CASSLELAGGQETQYF. For the CDR3, the DNA is TGCGCCAGCAGCTTGGAGCTAGCGGGGGGACAAGAGACCCAGTACTTC. The J gene is TRBJ2-5, the V gene TRBV5-1; 11 nucleotides align to TRBD2. The CDR3 runs 16 residues. V shed 0 bases, J shed 2 bases, and the junction held 3 bases outside the gene matches. Per germline, CDR1 SGHRS and CDR2 YFSETQ.

A few counts support this clonotype. The gene calls are TRBV20-1 and TRBJ1-1; unclear D gene. Germline loops: CDR1 DFQATT, CDR2 SNEGSKA (reference sequence). This CDR3 is built from 11 residues. The CDR3 DNA is TGCGTCACAGAAAAGAACACTGAAGCTTTCTTT. Translated, it gives CVTEKNTEAFF.

This clonotype has just a few counts. The DNA of the CDR3 is TGTGCCAGCAGTGTCCACTGGGATGGCTACACCTTC. Amino acids: CASSVHWDGYTF. The chain links TRBV12-3 or TRBV12-4 to TRBJ1-2; D is uncertain. This CDR3 contains 12 residues. V lost 5 bases and J lost 6, with 10 bases in between.

CDR3 in amino acids: CASSLTSGERDTDTQYF. CDR3 DNA: TGTGCCAGCAGCTTGACGAGCGGGGAAAGAGACACAGATACGCAGTATTTT. The chain joins TRBV5-6 to TRBJ2-3, with TRBD2 matching over 7 bases. With V trimmed by 1 base and J by 2 bases, 10 bases remained unmatched. This CDR3 has 17 amino acids. Per the germline V gene, CDR1 is SGHDT and CDR2 is YYEEEE.

This clonotype was seen only a few times. This sequence joins TRBV12-3 or TRBV12-4 and TRBJ2-3, with a tentative D call TRBD2 (6 bases). This CDR3 is built from 16 residues. V lost 6 bases and J 4 bases, leaving 20 bases between the germline ends. CDR3 sequence reads: CASSRTGTSRADTQYF. CDR3 sequence (DNA): TGTGCCAGCAGCCGAACCGGGACTTCGAGGGCAGATACGCAGTATTTT.

The table lists this clonotype with a few counts. The CDR3 DNA reads as TGCAGTGCTAGGGTAGTAGAGGTTGGCACTGAAGCTTTCTTT. Its translation: CSARVVEVGTEAFF. The V and J genes are TRBV20-1 and TRBJ1-1, with D hard to call. The germline gives CDR1 DFQATT, CDR2 SNEGSKA (reference sequence). The V gene lost 3 bases and the J gene lost 4 bases, with 15 bases spanning the gap. CDR3 size: 14 residues.

For this clonotype: A junction boundary mismatches the germline segment, possibly from a read error. The chain couples TRBV5-1 to TRBJ1-4; TRBD1 aligns across 7 bases. CDR1 SGHRS and CDR2 YFSETQ come from the germline V gene. This CDR3 comprises 15 residues. DNA for the CDR3: TGCGCCAGCAGCTTCAGACAGGGAACTAATGAAAAACTTTTTTTT. Its translation: CASSFRQGTNEKLFF. Filled out from reference TRBV5-1 and TRBJ1-4, the complete variable domain reads KAGVTQTPRYLIKTRGQQVTLSCSPISGHRSVSWYQQTPGQGLQFLFEYFSETQRNKGNFPGRFSGRQFSNSRSEMNVSTLELGDSALYLCASSFRQGTNEKLFFGSGTQLSVL.

The chain joins TRBV20-1 to TRBJ2-1; 9 nucleotides match TRBD2. Germline CDR1 is DFQATT and CDR2 is SNEGSKA (reference sequence). The CDR3 totals 15 residues. V lost 6 bases and J lost 4; bases outside the gene matches: 10. The CDR3 sequence: CSAKTGAGGYNEQFF. Here the CDR3 DNA reads TGCAGTGCCAAAACGGGGGCGGGGGGGTACAATGAGCAGTTCTTC.

This clonotype was picked up a small number of times. The chain couples TRBV18 to TRBJ2-1; D ambiguous. The V and J ends lost 0 bases and 10 bases respectively, with 13 bases between them. Germline V gives CDR1 KGHSH, CDR2 LQKENI. This CDR3 has 14 amino acids. This CDR3 reads CASSPPVVSGEQFF. The CDR3 nucleotides are TGTGCCAGCTCACCACCGGTAGTTTCTGGCGAGCAGTTCTTC.

The chain has TRBV29-1 and TRBJ2-3; the D is unclear. The CDR3 consists of 11 residues. Per the germline V gene, CDR1 is SQVTM and CDR2 is ANQGSEA. The V end was cut by 3 bases, the J end by 6 bases, with 7 bases between. CDR3 DNA sequence: TGCAGCGTTGATAGTAGGGATACGCAGTATTTT. This translates into CSVDSRDTQYF.

The table lists this clonotype with a few counts. The chain recombines TRBV5-1 with TRBJ2-1, with 7 nucleotides matching TRBD2. This CDR3 has 17 residues. Germline CDR1 SGHRS, CDR2 YFSETQ. The ends lost 0 bases at V and 1 base at J; junction bases unmatched: 7. The CDR3 sequence: CASSLAGGGPSYNEQFF. DNA for the CDR3: TGCGCCAGCAGCTTGGCCGGCGGGGGACCATCCTACAATGAGCAGTTCTTC. Complete variable domain (other parts from reference TRBV5-1 and TRBJ2-1): KAGVTQTPRYLIKTRGQQVTLSCSPISGHRSVSWYQQTPGQGLQFLFEYFSETQRNKGNFPGRFSGRQFSNSRSEMNVSTLELGDSALYLCASSLAGGGPSYNEQFFGPGTRLTVL.